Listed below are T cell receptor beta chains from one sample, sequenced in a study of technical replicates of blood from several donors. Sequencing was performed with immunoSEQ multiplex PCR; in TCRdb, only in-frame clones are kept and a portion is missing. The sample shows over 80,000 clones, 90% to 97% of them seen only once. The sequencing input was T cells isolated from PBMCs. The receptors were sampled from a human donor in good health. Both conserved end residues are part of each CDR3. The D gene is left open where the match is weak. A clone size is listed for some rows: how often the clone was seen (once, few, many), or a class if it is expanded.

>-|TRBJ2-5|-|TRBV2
CASSPLEVGTQYF
TGTGCCAGCAGCCCACTAGAAGTCGGGACCCAGTACTTC
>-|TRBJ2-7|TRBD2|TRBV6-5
CASSSTSGDYEQYF
TGTGCCAGCTCCTCGACTAGCGGGGATTACGAGCAGTACTTC
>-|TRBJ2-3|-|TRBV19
CASRSPGGTDTQYF
TGTGCCAGTAGAAGCCCCGGGGGCACAGATACGCAGTATTTT
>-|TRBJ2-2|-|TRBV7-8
CASSPDSRNTGELFF
TGTGCCAGCAGCCCGGACAGTCGGAACACCGGGGAGCTGTTTTTT
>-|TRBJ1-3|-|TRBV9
CASSETGLGNTIYF
TGTGCCAGCAGCGAAACAGGGTTAGGAAACACCATATATTTT
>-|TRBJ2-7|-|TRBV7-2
CASSLALGLGNEQYF
TGTGCCAGCAGCTTAGCGCTAGGCCTCGGCAACGAGCAGTACTTC
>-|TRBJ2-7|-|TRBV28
CASSLVGSGEAYEQYF
TGTGCCAGCAGTTTAGTAGGGTCGGGGGAAGCCTACGAGCAGTACTTC
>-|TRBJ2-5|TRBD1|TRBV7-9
CASSLSGTGETQYF
TGTGCCAGCAGCTTATCCGGGACAGGGGAGACCCAGTACTTC
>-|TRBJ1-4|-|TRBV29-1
CSVEGGADTNEKLFF
TGCAGCGTTGAGGGGGGGGCGGATACTAATGAAAAACTGTTTTTT
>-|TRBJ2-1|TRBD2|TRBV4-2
CASSQGHTSGSRNEQFF
TGTGCCAGCAGCCAAGGACATACTAGCGGGAGCCGCAATGAGCAGTTCTTC
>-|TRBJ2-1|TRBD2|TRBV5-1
CASSAGLAGEHEQFF
TGCGCCAGCAGCGCGGGACTAGCGGGAGAGCATGAGCAGTTCTTC
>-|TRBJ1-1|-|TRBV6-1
CASQTPRLNTEAFF
TGTGCCAGTCAGACCCCCAGGCTGAACACTGAAGCTTTCTTT
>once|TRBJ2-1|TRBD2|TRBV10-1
CASSDGAGGPESREFF
TGCGCCAGCAGTGATGGGGCGGGAGGGCCTGAGAGTCGGGAGTTCTTC
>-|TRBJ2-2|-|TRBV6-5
CASSYYGLANTGELFF
TGTGCCAGCAGTTACTATGGACTTGCGAACACCGGGGAGCTGTTTTTT
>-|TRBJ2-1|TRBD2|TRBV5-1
CASSPTRLTSGEYNEQFF
TGCGCCAGCAGCCCGACCCGACTGACTAGCGGAGAATACAATGAGCAGTTCTTC
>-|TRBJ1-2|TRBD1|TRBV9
CASSASLDRENGYTF
TGTGCCAGCAGCGCCAGTTTGGACAGGGAGAATGGCTACACCTTC
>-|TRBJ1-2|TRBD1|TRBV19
CASRHTGGGGYTF
TGTGCCAGTAGACATACAGGGGGCGGTGGCTACACCTTC
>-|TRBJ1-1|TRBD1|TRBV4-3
CASRGQGAAAFF
TGCGCCAGCCGTGGACAGGGGGCAGCCGCTTTCTTT
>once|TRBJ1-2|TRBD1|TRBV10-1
CASSGTGFYGYTF
TGCGCCAGCAGTGGGACAGGGTTCTATGGCTACACCTTC
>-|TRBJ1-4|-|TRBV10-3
CAISATETNEKLFF
TGTGCCATCAGTGCGACAGAAACTAATGAAAAACTGTTTTTT
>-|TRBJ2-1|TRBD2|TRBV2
CASTPKTSGRLNEQFF
TGTGCCAGCACACCGAAGACTAGCGGGAGGTTAAATGAGCAGTTCTTC
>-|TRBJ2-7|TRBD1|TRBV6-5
CASRTGGNEQYF
TGTGCCAGCAGGACAGGGGGAAACGAGCAGTACTTC
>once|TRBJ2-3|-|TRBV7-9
CASSSLGALSLRADTQYF
TGTGCCAGCAGCTCCTTAGGAGCACTTTCGCTCAGGGCAGATACGCAGTATTTT
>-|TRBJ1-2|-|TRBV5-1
CASSVGFNYGYTF
TGCGCCAGCAGCGTCGGGTTTAACTATGGCTACACCTTC
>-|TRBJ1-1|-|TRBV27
CASSLGPEIRAFF
TGTGCCAGCAGTTTGGGGCCGGAGATCCGGGCTTTCTTT
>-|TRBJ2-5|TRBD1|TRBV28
CASTPPLPGTGAETQYF
TGTGCCAGCACTCCACCGCTTCCCGGGACAGGGGCCGAGACCCAGTACTTC
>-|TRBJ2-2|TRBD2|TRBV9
CASSAGLWGGNTGELFF
TGTGCCAGCAGCGCGGGATTATGGGGGGGAAACACCGGGGAGCTGTTTTTT
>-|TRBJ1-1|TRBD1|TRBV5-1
CASSVRQGRESTEAFF
TGCGCCAGCAGCGTCCGACAGGGGAGGGAGAGCACTGAAGCTTTCTTT
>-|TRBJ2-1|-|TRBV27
CASSLIADNEQFF
TGTGCCAGCAGTTTAATAGCGGACAATGAGCAGTTCTTC
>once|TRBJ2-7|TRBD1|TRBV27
CASSFTGTGVYEQYF
TGTGCCAGCAGTTTTACCGGGACAGGGGTCTACGAGCAGTACTTC
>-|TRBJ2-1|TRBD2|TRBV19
CASSMGLAGGNEQFF
TGTGCCAGTAGTATGGGACTAGCGGGAGGGAATGAGCAGTTCTTC
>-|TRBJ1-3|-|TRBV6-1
CASGLTATSGNTIYF
TGTGCCAGCGGGCTGACCGCTACCTCTGGAAACACCATATATTTT
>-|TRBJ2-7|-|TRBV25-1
CASSEGARVYEQYF
TGTGCCAGCAGTGAAGGGGCCAGGGTCTACGAGCAGTACTTC
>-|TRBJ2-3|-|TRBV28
CASSLEDRRTDTQYF
TGTGCCAGCAGTTTGGAGGACAGACGCACAGATACGCAGTATTTT
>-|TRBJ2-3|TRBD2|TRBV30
CAWNSGSMDTQYF
TGTGCCTGGAATAGCGGGAGCATGGATACGCAGTATTTT
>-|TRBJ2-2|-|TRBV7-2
CASSPRRELFF
TGTGCCAGCAGCCCCCGTAGGGAGCTGTTTTTT
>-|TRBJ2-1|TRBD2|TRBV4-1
CASSRPSGRGDEQFF
TGCGCCAGCAGCCGACCCAGCGGGAGAGGGGATGAGCAGTTCTTC
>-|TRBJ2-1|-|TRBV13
CASSLLLEAGNEQFF
TGTGCCAGCAGCTTATTGCTCGAAGCGGGCAATGAGCAGTTCTTC
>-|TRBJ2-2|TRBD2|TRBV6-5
CASSPSGTTGELFF
TGTGCCAGCAGTCCGAGCGGGACCACCGGGGAGCTGTTTTTT